The rows below give T cell receptor beta chains drawn from one sample of a study of regulatory T cells in long-lasting Graves disease. MiXCR was run by TCRdb on the multiplex PCR reads, yielding one entry per CDR3 protein. The sample lists 450,000 or so distinct CDR3 sequences, about 20% seen once, with about an eighth in the top ten. The input for sequencing was peripheral blood mononuclear cells (PBMCs), taken when the disease was refractory, from a patient treated with antithyroid drugs. The receptor set was obtained from a female donor with Graves disease. The CDR3 runs from the conserved cysteine through the conserved F or W. The D gene is left open where the match is weak. Clone size is shown for a subset of rows, as once, few, many or a class of expanded clone.

d_gene	v_gene	abundance	j_gene	CDR3nt	CDR3aa
-	TRBV7-8	many	TRBJ2-7	TGTGCCAGCAGCTTTTTTGAGTCCGAGCAGTACTTC	CASSFFESEQYF
-	TRBV6-5	many	TRBJ2-7	TGTGCCAGCAGTTACCTAACAGGTTCAACAGCCCTCTACGAGCAGTACTTC	CASSYLTGSTALYEQYF
-	TRBV11-2	many	TRBJ1-2	TGTGCCAGCAGCTTATCAGCCAGAGACAGCTCCTACTATGGCTACACCTTC	CASSLSARDSSYYGYTF
-	TRBV20-1	-	TRBJ1-2	TGCAGTGGAAACCAGGGGTATGTGGGCTACACCTTC	CSGNQGYVGYTF
TRBD1	TRBV5-5	many	TRBJ1-2	TGTGCCAGCAGCTTGCCAGGGGGAGGAGGCTACACCTTC	CASSLPGGGGYTF
TRBD1	TRBV7-9	few	TRBJ2-2	TGTGCCAGCAGCTTACCGGGACAGGGGGCCGGGGAGCTGTTTTTT	CASSLPGQGAGELFF
-	TRBV2	many	TRBJ2-4	TGTGCCAGCATCCCCCCGGGGATACGTCACCTCATACTAGCCAAAAACATTCAGTACTTC	CASIPPGIRHLILAKNIQYF
-	TRBV12-3/TRBV12-4	-	TRBJ2-3	TGTGCCAGCAGTTCCTTAGTGATACTAGGCACAGATACGCAGTATTTT	CASSSLVILGTDTQYF
-	TRBV28	few	TRBJ2-7	TGTGCCAGCAGCCAGCGGACCCGCTACGAGCAGTACTTC	CASSQRTRYEQYF
TRBD1	TRBV20-1	-	TRBJ2-7	TGCAGTGCTACTCTCTCGGGACAGGTCTCCTACGAGCAGTACTTC	CSATLSGQVSYEQYF
TRBD1	TRBV5-1	-	TRBJ1-1	TGCGCCAGCGGCTTGATACGCGGGACAGGGAAGAACACTGAAGCTTTCTTT	CASGLIRGTGKNTEAFF
-	TRBV7-2	many	TRBJ1-2	TGTGCCAGCAGCGCCCTCGGCGGGACAAACAGTGGCTACACCTTC	CASSALGGTNSGYTF
-	TRBV6-5	many	TRBJ1-5	TGTGCCAGCAGTTACGTTCAGCCCCAGCATTTT	CASSYVQPQHF
-	TRBV6-1	few	TRBJ2-7	TGTGCCAGCAGTGAAGTAGAAGGACGGCAGGCCTACGAGCAGTACTTC	CASSEVEGRQAYEQYF
TRBD1	TRBV12-3/TRBV12-4	many	TRBJ1-4	TGTGCCAGCAGCCCGGGACAGACTAATGAAAAACTGTTTTTT	CASSPGQTNEKLFF
TRBD1	TRBV28	-	TRBJ1-2	TGTGCCAGCAGCACCGGGACAGGGGCGGTCGGCTACACCTTC	CASSTGTGAVGYTF
-	TRBV7-8	many	TRBJ1-2	TGTGCCAGCAGTCAAGGCAGGGTCTATGGCTACACCTTC	CASSQGRVYGYTF
TRBD1	TRBV9	-	TRBJ1-5	TGTGCCAGCAGCCCAGGGGGGGGACAGGGTAATCAGCCCCAGCATTTT	CASSPGGGQGNQPQHF
TRBD1	TRBV12-3/TRBV12-4	many	TRBJ1-2	TGTGCCAGCAGTTTAGGACGGACAGGGGGTAACTATGGCTACACCTTC	CASSLGRTGGNYGYTF